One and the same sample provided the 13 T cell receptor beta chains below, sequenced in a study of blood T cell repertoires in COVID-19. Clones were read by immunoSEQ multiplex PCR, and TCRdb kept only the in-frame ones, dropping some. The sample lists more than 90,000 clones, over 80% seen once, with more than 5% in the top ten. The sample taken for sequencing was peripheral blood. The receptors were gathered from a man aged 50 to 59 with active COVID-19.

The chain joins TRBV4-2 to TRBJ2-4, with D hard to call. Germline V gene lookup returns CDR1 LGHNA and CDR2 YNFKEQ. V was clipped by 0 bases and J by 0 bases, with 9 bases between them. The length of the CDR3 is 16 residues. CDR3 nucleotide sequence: TGTGCCAGCAGCCAAGATAACGGGTTAGCCAAAAACATTCAGTACTTC. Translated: CASSQDNGLAKNIQYF.

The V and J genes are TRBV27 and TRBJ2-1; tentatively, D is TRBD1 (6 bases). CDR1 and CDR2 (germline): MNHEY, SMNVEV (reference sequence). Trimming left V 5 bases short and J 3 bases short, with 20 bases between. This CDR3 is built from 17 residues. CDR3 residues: CASSTTTGRLNYNEQFF. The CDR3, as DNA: TGTGCCAGCAGTACAACCACAGGGCGCCTCAACTACAATGAGCAGTTCTTC.

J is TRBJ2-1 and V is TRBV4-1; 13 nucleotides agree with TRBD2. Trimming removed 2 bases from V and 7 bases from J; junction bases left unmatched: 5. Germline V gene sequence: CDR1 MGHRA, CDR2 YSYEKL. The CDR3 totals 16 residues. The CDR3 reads CASSQRTSGSLNEQFF. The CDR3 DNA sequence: TGCGCCAGCAGCCAACGGACTAGCGGGAGTCTTAATGAGCAGTTCTTC.

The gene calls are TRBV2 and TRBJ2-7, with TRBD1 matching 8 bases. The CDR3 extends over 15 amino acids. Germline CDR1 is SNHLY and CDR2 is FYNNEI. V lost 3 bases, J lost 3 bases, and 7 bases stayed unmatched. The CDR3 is CASSELDRAHYEQYF. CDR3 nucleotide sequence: TGTGCCAGCAGTGAGTTGGACAGGGCACACTACGAGCAGTACTTC. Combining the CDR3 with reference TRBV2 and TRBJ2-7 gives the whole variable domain EPEVTQTPSHQVTQMGQEVILRCVPISNHLYFYWYRQILGQKVEFLVSFYNNEISEKSEIFDDQFSVERPDGSNFTLKIRSTKLEDSAMYFCASSELDRAHYEQYFGPGTRLTVT.

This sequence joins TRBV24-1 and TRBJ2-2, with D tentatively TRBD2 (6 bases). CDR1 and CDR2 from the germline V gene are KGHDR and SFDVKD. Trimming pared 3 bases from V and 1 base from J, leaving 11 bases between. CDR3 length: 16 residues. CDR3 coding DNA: TGTGCCACCAGTGATACCCGGGAGAAGAACACCGGGGAGCTGTTTTTT. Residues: CATSDTREKNTGELFF.

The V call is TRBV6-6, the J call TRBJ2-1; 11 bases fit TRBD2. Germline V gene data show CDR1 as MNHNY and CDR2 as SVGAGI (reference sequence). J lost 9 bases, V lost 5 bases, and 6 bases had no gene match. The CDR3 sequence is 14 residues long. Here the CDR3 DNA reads TGTGCCAGCAGTAACCCGGGACTAGCGGCTGAGCAGTTCTTC. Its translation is CASSNPGLAAEQFF.

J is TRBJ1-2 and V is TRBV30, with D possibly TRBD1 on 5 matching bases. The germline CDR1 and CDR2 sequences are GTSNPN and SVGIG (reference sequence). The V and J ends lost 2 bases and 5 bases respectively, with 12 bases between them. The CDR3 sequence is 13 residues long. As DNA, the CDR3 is TGTGCCTGGAGTATAGGGGCGGATTATGGCTACACCTTC. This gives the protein CAWSIGADYGYTF.

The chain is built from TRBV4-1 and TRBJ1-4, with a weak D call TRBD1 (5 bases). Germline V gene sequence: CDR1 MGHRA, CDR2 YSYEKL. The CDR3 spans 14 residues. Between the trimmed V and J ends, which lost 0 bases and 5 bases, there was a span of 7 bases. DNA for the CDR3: TGCGCCAGCAGCCAAGATGGGGCCAATGAAAAACTGTTTTTT. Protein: CASSQDGANEKLFF.

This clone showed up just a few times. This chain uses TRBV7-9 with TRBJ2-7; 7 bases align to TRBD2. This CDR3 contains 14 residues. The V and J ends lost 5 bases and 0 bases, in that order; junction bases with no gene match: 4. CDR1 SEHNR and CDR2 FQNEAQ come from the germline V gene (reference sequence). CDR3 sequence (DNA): TGTGCCAGCAGCCCTCGGGACTACTCCTACGAGCAGTACTTC. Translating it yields CASSPRDYSYEQYF.

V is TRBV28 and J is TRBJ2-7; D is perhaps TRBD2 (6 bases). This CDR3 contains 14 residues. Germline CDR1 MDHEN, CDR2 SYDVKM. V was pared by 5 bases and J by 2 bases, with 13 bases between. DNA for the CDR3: TGTGCCAGCAGTGGATGGGGGGATGCCTACGAGCAGTACTTC. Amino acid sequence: CASSGWGDAYEQYF.

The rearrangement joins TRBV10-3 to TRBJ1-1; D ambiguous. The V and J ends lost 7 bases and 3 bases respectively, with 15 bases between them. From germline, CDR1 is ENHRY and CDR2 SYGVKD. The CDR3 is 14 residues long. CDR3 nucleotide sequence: TGTGCCATCAAACGCCAGCGGGAGGACACTGAAGCTTTCTTT. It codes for CAIKRQREDTEAFF.

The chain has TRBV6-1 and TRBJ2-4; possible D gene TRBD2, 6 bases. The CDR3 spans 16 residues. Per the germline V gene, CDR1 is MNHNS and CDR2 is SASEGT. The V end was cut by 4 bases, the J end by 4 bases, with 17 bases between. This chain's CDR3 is CASSADFMEGKNIQYF. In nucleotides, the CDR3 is TGTGCCAGCAGTGCCGATTTTATGGAGGGGAAAAACATTCAGTACTTC.

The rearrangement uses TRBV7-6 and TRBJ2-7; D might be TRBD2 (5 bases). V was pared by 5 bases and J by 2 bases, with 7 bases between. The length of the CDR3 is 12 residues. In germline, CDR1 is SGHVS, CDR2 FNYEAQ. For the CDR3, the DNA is TGTGCCAGCAGCCCCGGGGCCTACGAGCAGTACTTC. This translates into CASSPGAYEQYF.